The clone carrying this T cell receptor beta chain occurred a few times. Its antigen remains unknown. With a duration under 2 months, the hyperthyroidism was newly diagnosed in patients aged 18 to 65. Around 10 ml of fresh peripheral blood supplied the PBMCs. CDR3 length: 11 amino acids. Trimming pared 8 bases from V and 7 bases from J, leaving 11 bases between. This specimen belongs to a study of T cells in Graves' hyperthyroidism and ophthalmopathy. Template material for amplifying TCR beta CDR3 regions consisted of RNA transcripts. HTBI primers drove first-round RT-PCR of the TCR CDR3. Via MiXCR, TCRdb re-called the multiplex PCR reads, giving one row per CDR3 protein. The table has approximately 590,000 distinct CDR3 sequences, less than 20% seen once. Study-level points and caveats: Onset of ophthalmopathy came a median approximately 6.8 months after the model predicted it.

What was sequenced was blood. The V gene is TRBV12-3 or TRBV12-4, the J gene TRBJ1-1; TRBD1 is a possible D gene (6 bases). The source of this sequence is a woman in her 30s with Graves' hyperthyroidism. The CDR3 DNA is TGTGCCAGCGGGACACCGGTTGAAGCTTTCTTT. Translated, it gives CASGTPVEAFF.